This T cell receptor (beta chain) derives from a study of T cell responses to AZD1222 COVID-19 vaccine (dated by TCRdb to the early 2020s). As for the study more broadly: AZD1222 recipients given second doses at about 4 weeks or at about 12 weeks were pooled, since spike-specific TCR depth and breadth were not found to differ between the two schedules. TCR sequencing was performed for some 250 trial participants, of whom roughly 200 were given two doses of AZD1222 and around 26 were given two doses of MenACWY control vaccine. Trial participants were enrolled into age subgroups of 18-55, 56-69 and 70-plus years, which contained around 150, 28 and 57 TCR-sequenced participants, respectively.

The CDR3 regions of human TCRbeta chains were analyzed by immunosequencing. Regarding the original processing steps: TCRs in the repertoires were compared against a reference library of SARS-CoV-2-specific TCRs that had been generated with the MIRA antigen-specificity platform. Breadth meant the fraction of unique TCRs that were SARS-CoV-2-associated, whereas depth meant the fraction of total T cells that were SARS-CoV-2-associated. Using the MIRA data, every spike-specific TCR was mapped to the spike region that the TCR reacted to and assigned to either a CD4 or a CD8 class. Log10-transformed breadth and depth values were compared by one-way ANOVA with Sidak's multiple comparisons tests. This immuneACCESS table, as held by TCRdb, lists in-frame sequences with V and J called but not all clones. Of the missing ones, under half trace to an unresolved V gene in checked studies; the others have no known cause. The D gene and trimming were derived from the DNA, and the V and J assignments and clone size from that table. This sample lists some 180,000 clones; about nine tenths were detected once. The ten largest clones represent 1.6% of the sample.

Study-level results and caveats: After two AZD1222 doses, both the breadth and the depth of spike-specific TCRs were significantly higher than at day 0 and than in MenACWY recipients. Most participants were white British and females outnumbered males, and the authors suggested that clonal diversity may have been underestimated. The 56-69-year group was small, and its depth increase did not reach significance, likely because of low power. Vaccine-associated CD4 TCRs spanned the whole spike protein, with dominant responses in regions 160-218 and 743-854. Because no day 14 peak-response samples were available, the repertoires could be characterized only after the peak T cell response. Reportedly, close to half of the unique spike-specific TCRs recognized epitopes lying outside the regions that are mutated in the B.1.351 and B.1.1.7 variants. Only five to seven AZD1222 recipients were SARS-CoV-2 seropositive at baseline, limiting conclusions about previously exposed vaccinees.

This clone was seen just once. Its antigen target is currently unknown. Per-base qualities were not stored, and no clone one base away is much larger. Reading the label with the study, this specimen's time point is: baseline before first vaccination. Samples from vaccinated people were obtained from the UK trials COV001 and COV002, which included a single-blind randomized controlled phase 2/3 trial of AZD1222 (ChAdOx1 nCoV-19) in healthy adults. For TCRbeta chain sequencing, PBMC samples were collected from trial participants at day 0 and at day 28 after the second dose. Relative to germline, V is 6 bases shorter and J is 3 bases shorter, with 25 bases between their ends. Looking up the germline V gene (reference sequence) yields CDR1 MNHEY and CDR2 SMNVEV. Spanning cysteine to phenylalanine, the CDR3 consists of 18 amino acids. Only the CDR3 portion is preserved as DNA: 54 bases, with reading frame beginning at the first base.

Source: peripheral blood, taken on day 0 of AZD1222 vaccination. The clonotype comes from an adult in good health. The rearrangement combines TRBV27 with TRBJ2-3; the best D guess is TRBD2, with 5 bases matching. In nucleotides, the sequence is TGTGCCAGCAGCTCTCGGCGGAGTTCAGGTCCGGGGACAGATACGCAGTATTTT. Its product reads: CASSSRRSSGPGTDTQYF.